Sequencing of this T cell receptor beta chain was carried out in a study of T cells in Graves' hyperthyroidism and ophthalmopathy. The germline gives CDR1 KGHSH, CDR2 LQKENI. The CDR3 length is 15 residues. V dropped 2 bases and J dropped 1 base, with 9 bases sitting between them. Regions amplified from RNA transcripts were the TCR beta CDR3 regions. The TCR CDR3 first-round RT-PCR relied on the HTBI primer set. TCRdb reprocessed the multiplex PCR reads with MiXCR, giving one entry per CDR3 protein. Here the sample spans about 420,000 distinct CDR3 sequences, around a sixth being singletons. The source material was blood. The clonotype was recovered from a woman between 18 and 29 years old with Graves' hyperthyroidism. V is TRBV18 and J is TRBJ1-3; D is uncertain. The CDR3 DNA sequence: TGTGCCAGCTCACCAGGGTTTGGTTCTGGAAACACCATATATTTT. As protein: CASSPGFGSGNTIYF.